Listed below are T cell receptor beta chains from one sample, sequenced in a study of early T cells in non-severe SARS-CoV-2 infection. Using its own MiXCR run on the 5' RACE reads, TCRdb lists one record per CDR3 protein. The sample has around 30,000 distinct CDR3 sequences; 5.6% are singletons. The specimen was whole blood. The receptors were sampled from an adult who was a healthcare worker with PCR-confirmed SARS-CoV-2 infection or an uninfected control (not recorded which). The CDR3 runs from the conserved cysteine through the conserved F or W. The order of the fields is CDR3 protein, CDR3 DNA, J gene, clone size, D gene, V gene. The D gene is left open where the match is weak. The size field is filled for only some rows; it gives once, few, many or a size class.

CASSLDGRNQPQHF TGTGCCAGCAGCTTAGACGGGCGCAATCAGCCCCAGCATTTT TRBJ1-5 many NA TRBV7-2
CASGLGQGGTDTQYF TGTGCTAGTGGTTTGGGACAGGGAGGCACAGATACGCAGTATTTT TRBJ2-3 NA TRBD1 TRBV12-5
CASSLPNRNEKLFF TGTGCCAGTAGTTTGCCGAACCGTAATGAAAAACTGTTTTTT TRBJ1-4 many NA TRBV19
CASSSAGEPYGYTF TGTGCCAGCAGCTCCGCAGGGGAGCCTTATGGCTACACCTTC TRBJ1-2 NA NA TRBV7-9
CASSYGYKQETQYF TGTGCCAGCAGTTATGGTTACAAACAAGAGACCCAGTACTTC TRBJ2-5 NA NA TRBV6-5
CASSLGGGNYGYTF TGTGCCAGCAGTTTGGGTGGCGGTAACTATGGCTACACCTTC TRBJ1-2 many NA TRBV12-3/TRBV12-4
CASSWDRAVGYTF TGTGCCAGCAGTTGGGACAGGGCGGTTGGCTACACCTTC TRBJ1-2 medium-sized TRBD1 TRBV12-3/TRBV12-4
CASSSGGQPQHF TGTGCCAGCAGTTCAGGGGGACAGCCCCAGCATTTT TRBJ1-5 many TRBD1 TRBV12-3/TRBV12-4
CASSPPQGGTEAFF TGTGCCAGCTCACCACCCCAGGGTGGTACTGAAGCTTTCTTT TRBJ1-1 NA NA TRBV18
CASSFSGGSYEQYF TGTGCCAGTAGTTTTAGCGGGGGATCCTACGAGCAGTACTTC TRBJ2-7 many TRBD2 TRBV19
CASSERDYNEQFF TGTGCCAGCAGCGAGCGGGACTACAATGAGCAGTTCTTC TRBJ2-1 many TRBD2 TRBV11-3
CASSALYRENTDTQYF TGCGCCAGCAGCGCTCTCTACAGGGAAAACACAGATACGCAGTATTTT TRBJ2-3 many NA TRBV4-1
CASSLVGIGSLETQYF TGTGCCAGCAGCTTAGTAGGGATTGGAAGTCTTGAGACCCAGTACTTC TRBJ2-5 NA NA TRBV7-8
CASSRQGGGDTQYF TGTGCCAGCAGCCGTCAGGGGGGCGGAGATACGCAGTATTTT TRBJ2-3 many NA TRBV11-2
CASSVGWDQRNIQYF TGTGCCAGCAGCGTAGGTTGGGATCAGAGGAACATTCAGTACTTC TRBJ2-4 few NA TRBV9
CASSPAGGANEKLFF TGTGCCAGCAGCCCCGCGGGGGGAGCTAATGAAAAACTGTTTTTT TRBJ1-4 many NA TRBV7-9
CASSLEGRGNEQFF TGTGCCAGCAGCTTAGAGGGGCGGGGCAATGAGCAGTTCTTC TRBJ2-1 NA NA TRBV7-8
CASSLGGTASYEQYF TGCGCCAGCAGCTTGGGGGGGACAGCCTCATACGAGCAGTACTTC TRBJ2-7 many TRBD1 TRBV5-1
CSVVGGTQSEAFF TGCAGCGTTGTGGGCGGGACACAGAGTGAAGCTTTCTTT TRBJ1-1 many NA TRBV29-1
CASSLLMAGRGGKLFF TGTGCCAGCAGCTTACTTATGGCCGGACGAGGAGGAAAACTGTTTTTT TRBJ1-4 NA NA TRBV7-9
CASSFVPDTQYF TGTGCCAGCAGCTTCGTTCCAGATACGCAGTATTTT TRBJ2-3 many NA TRBV5-6
CASSLGEISGRWYNEQFF TGTGCCAGCAGCTTGGGAGAGATTAGCGGGAGATGGTACAATGAGCAGTTCTTC TRBJ2-1 many TRBD2 TRBV5-5
CASSLGPTREAFF TGCGCCAGCAGCTTGGGCCCAACTCGAGAAGCTTTCTTT TRBJ1-1 many NA TRBV5-1
CASSTPRGSGANVLTF TGTGCCAGCAGTACTCCACGGGGCTCTGGGGCCAACGTCCTGACTTTC TRBJ2-6 many NA TRBV28
CASSQRGPLAGGPDTQYF TGTGCCAGCAGCCAAAGGGGGCCGCTAGCGGGAGGGCCGGATACGCAGTATTTT TRBJ2-3 NA TRBD2 TRBV3-1
CASSPSPFGDTEAFF TGTGCCAGCAGCCCCTCCCCTTTTGGGGACACTGAAGCTTTCTTT TRBJ1-1 many NA TRBV7-6
CASSPPPRPGRLQTQYF TGTGCCAGCTCACCACCTCCGCGGCCGGGCAGGCTGCAGACCCAGTACTTC TRBJ2-5 NA NA TRBV18
CASSPNGGASQAFF TGTGCCAGCAGTCCCAATGGGGGGGCCTCCCAAGCTTTCTTT TRBJ1-1 few NA TRBV12-3/TRBV12-4
CASSKSGGFLYEQYF TGTGCCAGCTCAAAGTCAGGAGGGTTCCTCTACGAGCAGTACTTC TRBJ2-7 few NA TRBV18
CASSSWVNTEAFF TGTGCCAGCAGCTCGTGGGTCAACACTGAAGCTTTCTTT TRBJ1-1 many NA TRBV5-5
CASTIGTDGYF TGTGCCAGCACCATCGGGACAGATGGGTACTTC TRBJ2-4 many TRBD1 TRBV2
CASSQAGTGNYGYTF TGCGCCAGCAGCCAGGCCGGGACGGGCAACTATGGCTACACCTTC TRBJ1-2 many NA TRBV5-1
CASSLVYGEQFF TGTGCCAGCTCACTTGTTTACGGCGAGCAGTTCTTC TRBJ2-1 many NA TRBV18
CASSEAKYLF TGTGCCAGCAGTGAAGCTAAGTACCTTTTC TRBJ2-5 many NA TRBV6-1
CASSRDRGGYNEQFF TGTGCCAGCAGCCGGGACCGCGGGGGCTACAATGAGCAGTTCTTC TRBJ2-1 few TRBD2 TRBV7-6
CASSLVGGITDTQYF TGTGCCAGCAGCTTAGTAGGGGGGATCACAGATACGCAGTATTTT TRBJ2-3 many NA TRBV7-9
CSAVDRMNTEAFF TGCAGTGCTGTGGACAGAATGAACACTGAAGCTTTCTTT TRBJ1-1 many NA TRBV20-1
CASSYPPGREAFF TGTGCCAGCAGTTACCCGCCGGGTCGTGAAGCTTTCTTT TRBJ1-1 NA NA TRBV6-6
CPPGFSSYNEQFF TGCCCCCCGGGATTCAGCTCCTACAATGAGCAGTTCTTC TRBJ2-1 many NA TRBV30
CASSPNQGRGEAFF TGTGCCAGCTCACCAAACCAGGGACGGGGTGAAGCTTTCTTT TRBJ1-1 many NA TRBV18
CATSRVGTGGLVEQFF TGTGCCACCAGCAGAGTGGGAACAGGGGGCCTGGTTGAGCAGTTCTTC TRBJ2-1 NA TRBD1 TRBV15
CAWSVGKNTEAFF TGTGCCTGGAGTGTAGGCAAGAACACTGAAGCTTTCTTT TRBJ1-1 NA NA TRBV30
CASSLGQPLAKNIQYF TGCGCCAGCAGCTTGGGACAGCCTTTAGCCAAAAACATTCAGTACTTC TRBJ2-4 many NA TRBV5-1
CASTGIRDSPLHF TGTGCCAGCACCGGGATTCGGGATTCACCCCTCCACTTT TRBJ1-6 few NA TRBV18
CSARVSGVPDTQYF TGCAGTGCTAGAGTTAGCGGGGTCCCAGATACGCAGTATTTT TRBJ2-3 few TRBD2 TRBV20-1
CASSFDRGYTIYF TGTGCCAGCAGTTTCGACAGGGGATACACCATATATTTT TRBJ1-3 many TRBD1 TRBV27
CSARVGPGGTQYF TGCAGTGCTAGAGTCGGGCCCGGTGGGACGCAGTATTTT TRBJ2-3 few NA TRBV20-1
CASLPGTHRSTDTQYF TGTGCCAGCCTCCCTGGGACCCATCGTTCTACAGATACGCAGTATTTT TRBJ2-3 many NA TRBV7-2
CASRGQGWTPLHF TGTGCCAGCAGGGGACAGGGTTGGACACCCCTCCACTTT TRBJ1-6 many TRBD1 TRBV7-2
CASSVLLSGVPYNEQFF TGTGCCAGCAGCGTACTCCTTAGCGGGGTGCCCTACAATGAGCAGTTCTTC TRBJ2-1 many TRBD2 TRBV7-8
CASSSTSKRDTQYF TGTGCCAGCAGCTCGACTAGTAAGAGAGATACGCAGTATTTT TRBJ2-3 many NA TRBV5-6